Listed below are T cell receptor beta chains from one sample, sequenced in a study of CD8 T cells in Susac syndrome. TCRdb re-called the immunoSEQ multiplex PCR reads through MiXCR, storing one row per CDR3 protein. This repertoire shows 250,000 to 300,000 distinct CDR3 sequences, almost 85% found once; its top ten account for approximately 0.2%. Sequenced sample: CD8+ T cells from PBMCs. These receptors originate from a human donor with multiple sclerosis. The CDR3 runs from the conserved cysteine through the conserved F or W. D genes are given only for firm matches. The size field is filled for only some rows; it gives once, few, many or a size class.

V,J,size,D,DNA,CDR3
TRBV30,TRBJ2-5,.,.,TGTGCCTGGTTTGGGATGCGGGACATGATGAATGGAGAGACCCAGTACTTC,CAWFGMRDMMNGETQYF
TRBV29-1,TRBJ2-7,.,.,TGCAGCGTCCAAGGTCTAACGGGGGGCTCCTCCTACGAGCAGTACTTC,CSVQGLTGGSSYEQYF
TRBV12-3/TRBV12-4,TRBJ2-7,.,.,TGTGCCAGCAGTCCACCTAGGTCCTACTACGAGCAGTACTTC,CASSPPRSYYEQYF
TRBV30,TRBJ2-7,few,.,TGTGCCTGGACGGTAGGAGTTTCGGGCTACGAGCAGTACTTC,CAWTVGVSGYEQYF
TRBV2,TRBJ2-1,.,.,TGTGCCAGCAGTCCAAAGGTCGGGACAGTACTAGCCAATGAGCAGTTCTTC,CASSPKVGTVLANEQFF
TRBV5-1,TRBJ2-7,few,.,TGCGCCAGCAGTCCCCAGGGACGACCTCACGAGCAGTACTTC,CASSPQGRPHEQYF
TRBV15,TRBJ2-5,.,.,TGTGCCACCAGCAGGAAACAGACCCAGTACTTC,CATSRKQTQYF
TRBV4-3,TRBJ2-7,.,TRBD1,TGCGCCAGCAGCCAAGATGGTGACGGGACAGGGGGTAACGAGCAGTACTTC,CASSQDGDGTGGNEQYF
TRBV4-3,TRBJ1-2,.,.,TGCGCCAGCAGCCAAGAGCTTGGGACGGCGTATGGCTACACCTTC,CASSQELGTAYGYTF
TRBV3-1,TRBJ2-2,few,.,TGTGCCAGCAGCCAAGGGGCTTATTCGAACACCGGGGAGCTGTTTTTT,CASSQGAYSNTGELFF
TRBV27,TRBJ2-5,.,.,TGTGCCAGCGGTCGGGACCAAGAGACCCAGTACTTC,CASGRDQETQYF
TRBV6-6,TRBJ1-1,.,TRBD1,TGTGCCAGCAGGCCTTTGGACAGGGAGATCACTGAAGCTTTCTTT,CASRPLDREITEAFF
TRBV12-5,TRBJ2-6,.,.,TGTGCTAGTGGTTTGGTAGGGCGGGGACTCTCTGGGGCCAACGTCCTGACTTTC,CASGLVGRGLSGANVLTF
TRBV28,TRBJ2-1,.,TRBD2,TGTGCCAGCGAGTTCGGCCTAGCGGGAGTGACTGAGCAGTTCTTC,CASEFGLAGVTEQFF
TRBV7-9,TRBJ2-7,.,.,TGTGCCAGCAGCTTAGAAGGAAATATGCCCTACGAGCAGTACTTC,CASSLEGNMPYEQYF
TRBV20-1,TRBJ2-5,.,.,TGCAGTGCTAGTGATGGTGGGAAGGACCAAGAGACCCAGTACTTC,CSASDGGKDQETQYF
TRBV6-5,TRBJ1-5,once,.,TGTGCCAGCAGTTACGGGTATAGCAATCAGCCCCAGCATTTT,CASSYGYSNQPQHF
TRBV5-1,TRBJ2-1,once,.,TGCGCCAGCCAGGGGTTATTTGGGGACCGCGCTTGGGGCAATGAGCAGTTCTTC,CASQGLFGDRAWGNEQFF
TRBV4-3,TRBJ2-2,.,.,TGCGCCAGCAGCCCATCAGAGGGGCCCGGGGAGCTGTTTTTT,CASSPSEGPGELFF
TRBV29-1,TRBJ1-2,.,.,TGCAGCGTTGAGGGGGCCTATGGCTACACCTTC,CSVEGAYGYTF
TRBV30,TRBJ2-7,once,.,TGTGCCTGGGCATTCGGATCCTCCTACGAGCAGTACTTC,CAWAFGSSYEQYF
TRBV29-1,TRBJ2-3,once,.,TGCAGCGTTGTCGGAGTGACAAGGTATCCAGATACGCAGTATTTT,CSVVGVTRYPDTQYF
TRBV12-3/TRBV12-4,TRBJ1-5,.,.,TGTGCCAGCAGCTTGGACGGGATCAGCAATCAGCCCCAGCATTTT,CASSLDGISNQPQHF
TRBV4-2,TRBJ2-7,.,.,TGTGCCAGCAGCCAAGTTGGCGCGCCTAGCTACGAGCAGTACTTC,CASSQVGAPSYEQYF
TRBV4-1,TRBJ2-7,.,TRBD1,TGCGCCAGCAGCTCTCCGGGACAGGGGGCGAGAAACGAGCAGTACTTC,CASSSPGQGARNEQYF
TRBV11-2,TRBJ2-7,.,.,TGTGCCAGCAGCTTAGTAGGGAAGCGGGCAGAACCTACCTACGAGCAGTACTTC,CASSLVGKRAEPTYEQYF
TRBV15,TRBJ1-3,.,.,TGTGCCACCAGGCAGGAGGATCTGTCCGGAAACACCATATATTTT,CATRQEDLSGNTIYF
TRBV27,TRBJ2-7,once,.,TGTGCCAGCAGTTCGGGCCTCTCTGGGGTCGAGCAGTACTTC,CASSSGLSGVEQYF
TRBV24-1,TRBJ1-2,.,TRBD1,TGTGCCACCAGTGAGGGGACAGGGCCATTCTATGGCTACACCTTC,CATSEGTGPFYGYTF
TRBV25-1,TRBJ2-6,.,.,TGTGCCAGCAGTGACCGGGAAGGGGGAGCTGGGGCCAACGTCCTGACTTTC,CASSDREGGAGANVLTF
TRBV20-1,TRBJ2-1,.,TRBD2,TGCAGTGCTAGAGATCGGAGCGGGAAGGGTCTTTACAATGAGCAGTTCTTC,CSARDRSGKGLYNEQFF
TRBV28,TRBJ2-5,.,TRBD2,TGTGCCAGCAGTCCCTCACTAGCGGGAGTTGGGGAGACCCAGTACTTC,CASSPSLAGVGETQYF
TRBV20-1,TRBJ2-1,.,.,TGCAGTGATAGCCCTACTAGATCCGATGAGCAGTTCTTC,CSDSPTRSDEQFF
TRBV6-1,TRBJ1-4,.,.,TGTGCCAGCAGTCGGACAGTACCTAATGAAAAACTGTTTTTT,CASSRTVPNEKLFF
TRBV27,TRBJ2-1,.,TRBD2,TGTGCCAGCAGTTTATTAGCTAGCGGGAGCTCCTACAATGAGCAGTTCTTC,CASSLLASGSSYNEQFF
TRBV28,TRBJ2-3,.,TRBD2,TGTGCCAGCTTCAAGGGACGGCGGGGGTACACAGATACGCAGTATTTT,CASFKGRRGYTDTQYF
TRBV12-3/TRBV12-4,TRBJ1-2,.,TRBD1,TGTGCCAGTCGGACAGGGGGCGTGTTCGACTATGGCTACACCTTC,CASRTGGVFDYGYTF
TRBV29-1,TRBJ2-2,.,.,TGCAGCGTTGAAGGGGGCTCCGGGGAGCTGTTTTTT,CSVEGGSGELFF
TRBV5-1,TRBJ2-1,.,.,TGCGCCAGCAGCCTCCCCGGTCTGCTAGCTGAGTTCTTC,CASSLPGLLAEFF
TRBV28,TRBJ2-1,.,TRBD2,TGTGCCAGCAGCAGACAGCGGGGGTCCTACAATGAGCAGTTCTTC,CASSRQRGSYNEQFF